The T cell receptor (beta chain) under discussion was sequenced for a study of OX40 agonist ivuxolimab in advanced cancers. Produced via immunoSEQ multiplex PCR; TCRdb's table is partial and in-frame only. The table includes tens of thousands of clones, 65% to 90% detected once. Between the trimmed V and J ends, which lost 1 base and 0 bases, there was a span of 7 bases. The CDR3 is 15 residues long. Germline-derived CDR1 and CDR2 are SEHNR and FQNEAQ (reference sequence). The sequencing here drew on CD4+ or CD8+ T cells sorted from blood, taken in a trial of the OX40 agonist ivuxolimab. This chain links TRBV7-9 with TRBJ1-3; D ambiguous. This clonotype was sampled from an adult with an advanced solid tumor such as melanoma, head and neck, liver or kidney cancer. The CDR3: CASSLDRSSGNTIYF. In DNA, the CDR3 is TGTGCCAGCAGCTTAGACCGTTCCTCTGGAAACACCATATATTTT. The complete variable domain, with remaining parts taken from reference TRBV7-9 and TRBJ1-3, reads DTGVSQNPRHKITKRGQNVTFRCDPISEHNRLYWYRQTLGQGPEFLTYFQNEAQLEKSRLLSDRFSAERPKGSFSTLEIQRTEQGDSAMYLCASSLDRSSGNTIYFGEGSWLTVV.